This passage covers 32 T cell receptor beta chains from one sample sequenced in a study of shared clonotypes between healthy human individuals. Repertoires were generated with immunoSEQ multiplex PCR, while TCRdb's copy carries only in-frame clones and drops some. The data show around 980,000 clones, around 82% seen once. Specimen: memory CD4+ T cells from PBMCs. Described subset: CD45RA-negative fraction. The receptors shown here come from a man aged 18 to 30 in good health. Some clones in this sample may be carry-over from other donors' samples.

The chain recombines TRBV5-6 with TRBJ1-2, with D possibly being TRBD1 (6 bases). This CDR3 spans 15 amino acids. Trimming removed 1 base at V and 4 bases at J, with 14 bases between. CDR1 is SGHDT and CDR2 is YYEEEE in the germline V gene. The CDR3 DNA sequence: TGTGCCAGCAGCTTGATCGGGGGGGCGCCCTATGGCTACACCTTC. Translating it yields CASSLIGGAPYGYTF. Together with reference TRBV5-6 and TRBJ1-2, the CDR3 gives the full variable domain: DAGVTQSPTHLIKTRGQQVTLRCSPKSGHDTVSWYQQALGQGPQFIFQYYEEEERQRGNFPDRFSGHQFPNYSSELNVNALLLGDSALYLCASSLIGGAPYGYTFGSGTRLTVV.

The rearrangement joins TRBV5-5 to TRBJ1-1; 7 bases map to TRBD1. V shed 4 bases, J shed 1 base, and the junction held 7 bases outside the gene matches. Germline V gene sequence: CDR1 SGHKS, CDR2 YYEKEE (reference sequence). This CDR3 has 15 residues. The CDR3 DNA sequence: TGTGCCAGCAGCATAAGGACAGGTCCGAACACTGAAGCTTTCTTT. Its protein is CASSIRTGPNTEAFF.

The V call is TRBV5-5, the J call TRBJ1-2; D may be TRBD1 (6 bases). Germline loops: CDR1 SGHKS, CDR2 YYEKEE (reference sequence). CDR3 length: 13 residues. Trimming cost V 2 bases and J 2 bases, with 7 bases left between them. The DNA of the CDR3 is TGTGCCAGCAGCTTAAGGGGGAACTATGGCTACACCTTC. Its translation: CASSLRGNYGYTF.

The chain combines TRBV28 with TRBJ2-7; weak D call: TRBD1 (5 bases). This CDR3 spans 15 amino acids. Germline V gene sequence: CDR1 MDHEN, CDR2 SYDVKM. V was cut by 4 bases and J by 3 bases, with 16 bases left in between. Here the CDR3 DNA reads TGTGCCAGCAGTTCTTCAGGGTATGGGTTCTACGAGCAGTACTTC. It encodes CASSSSGYGFYEQYF.

V usage is TRBV6-9 and J usage is TRBJ2-7; D is undetermined. V lost 11 bases, J lost 3 bases, and 8 bases lay in between. This CDR3 contains 10 residues. The V gene's germline CDR1 is MNHGY and CDR2 SVAAGI. CDR3 region: CARKGYEQYF. In DNA, the CDR3 is TGTGCCCGAAAGGGCTACGAGCAGTACTTC.

The gene calls are TRBV28 and TRBJ1-2; the D gene is possibly TRBD1 (5 bases). The CDR3 is 13 amino acids. V gave up 5 bases and J gave up 8 bases, with 15 bases separating them. Germline CDR1 is MDHEN and CDR2 is SYDVKM. The CDR3 bases are TGTGCCAGCAGTCTCTCAGGGCTAAGAGGCTACACCTTC. It is translated as CASSLSGLRGYTF.

This sequence joins TRBV11-2 and TRBJ1-3, with D perhaps TRBD1 (5 bases). CDR1 and CDR2 from the germline V gene are SGHAT and FQNNGV. This CDR3 has 16 amino acids. V lost 4 bases and J lost 0, with 13 bases in between. The CDR3 here is CASSSLDSSSGNTIYF. DNA of the CDR3: TGTGCCAGCAGCTCTCTTGACAGTAGCTCTGGAAACACCATATATTTT.

The CDR3 DNA reads as TGTGCCAGCAGCGTCTACGAACCGGGACTATCCAATGAGCAGTTCTTC. Its translation: CASSVYEPGLSNEQFF. The V and J genes are TRBV9 and TRBJ2-1, with 7 bases aligning to TRBD2. Germline trimming cut 2 bases from V and 6 bases from J; bases unmatched to any gene: 11. This CDR3 region has 16 residues. The germline V gene encodes CDR1 SGDLS and CDR2 YYNGEE.

This clone was seen at least ten times. This sequence joins TRBV5-6 and TRBJ2-7, with 10 bases that match TRBD1. Per germline, CDR1 SGHDT and CDR2 YYEEEE. The CDR3 contains 16 residues. Unmatched junction bases numbered 12, after V lost 4 bases and J lost 5 bases. CDR3 DNA sequence: TGTGCCAGCAGCCAATTGGTGGGACAGGGGATTGACGAGCAGTACTTC. Protein sequence: CASSQLVGQGIDEQYF.

The rearrangement uses TRBV11-2 and TRBJ1-1; maybe TRBD1 (6 bases). The germline V gene has CDR1 SGHAT and CDR2 FQNNGV. CDR3 length: 15 amino acids. V was clipped by 6 bases and J by 1 base, with 15 bases between them. The DNA of the CDR3 is TGTGCCAGCAGACCGATCAGGGGTGCGAACACTGAAGCTTTCTTT. This translates into CASRPIRGANTEAFF.

This clone was detected only once. This chain links TRBV9 with TRBJ2-4; 11 bases map to TRBD2. Trimming at V came to 4 bases and at J to 1 base, leaving 19 bases not matched to a gene. The V gene's germline CDR1 is SGDLS and CDR2 YYNGEE. This CDR3 has 21 residues. CDR3 protein: CASSPKSIAGGPVGAKNIQYF. The CDR3 DNA sequence: TGTGCCAGCAGCCCGAAGTCGATAGCGGGAGGGCCGGTTGGCGCCAAAAACATTCAGTACTTC. The full variable domain, rest sourced from reference TRBV9 and TRBJ2-4, is DSGVTQTPKHLITATGQRVTLRCSPRSGDLSVYWYQQSLDQGLQFLIQYYNGEERAKGNILERFSAQQFPDLHSELNLSSLELGDSALYFCASSPKSIAGGPVGAKNIQYFGAGTRLSVL.

V gene TRBV7-3 combines with J gene TRBJ2-1, with 9 bases fitting TRBD1. The germline V gene has CDR1 SGHTA and CDR2 FQGTGA. Trimming removed 5 bases from V and 7 bases from J; junction bases left unmatched: 12. The CDR3 is 16 residues long. The CDR3: CASSPRGDRVMNEQFF. CDR3 DNA: TGTGCCAGCAGCCCGAGGGGGGACAGGGTAATGAATGAGCAGTTCTTC.

V gene TRBV28 combines with J gene TRBJ2-7, with D tentatively TRBD2 (5 bases). CDR3 length: 14 amino acids. The V and J ends lost 7 bases and 2 bases respectively, with 15 bases between them. Germline V gives CDR1 MDHEN, CDR2 SYDVKM. The CDR3 is CASTMEAGTYEQYF. The CDR3 DNA sequence: TGTGCCAGCACCATGGAGGCCGGGACCTACGAGCAGTACTTC.

The rearrangement links TRBV5-1 to TRBJ2-3; 10 positions agree with TRBD2. This CDR3 region has 15 residues. Germline assignment: CDR1 SGHRS and CDR2 YFSETQ. V lost 7 bases, J lost 8 bases, and 13 bases stayed unmatched. CDR3 sequence (DNA): TGCGCCAGCTACCTAACTAGCGGGGCTGGTGTTACGCAGTATTTT. Translated: CASYLTSGAGVTQYF.

This clone turned up a few times. The chain is built from TRBV7-9 and TRBJ1-2; D unresolved. V lost 4 bases, J lost 4 bases, and 10 bases lay in between. This CDR3 has 13 residues. Germline loops: CDR1 SEHNR, CDR2 FQNEAQ (reference sequence). The CDR3 bases are TGTGCCAGCAGCTCCTCTCGAAGCTATGGCTACACCTTC. The encoded protein is CASSSSRSYGYTF. The variable domain in full, with the rest retrieved from reference TRBV7-9 and TRBJ1-2, is DTGVSQNPRHKITKRGQNVTFRCDPISEHNRLYWYRQTLGQGPEFLTYFQNEAQLEKSRLLSDRFSAERPKGSFSTLEIQRTEQGDSAMYLCASSSSRSYGYTFGSGTRLTVV.

The chain uses TRBV19 and TRBJ2-1, with D possibly matching TRBD2 (6 bases). The ends were cut back, 8 bases at V and 13 bases at J, with 27 bases in the middle. CDR3 length: 15 amino acids. Germline CDR1 reads LNHDA; CDR2 reads SQIVND (reference sequence). CDR3 sequence reads: CASGYSGGARGTQFF. In nucleotides, the CDR3 is TGTGCCAGTGGGTACTCGGGCGGGGCACGGGGAACCCAGTTCTTC.

This clone appeared a few times. The gene calls are TRBV5-5 and TRBJ1-2, with D unclear. The CDR3 extends over 15 amino acids. Per the germline V gene, CDR1 is SGHKS and CDR2 is YYEKEE (reference sequence). V was shortened by 0 bases and J by 4 bases, with 13 bases between the two germline ends. The DNA of the CDR3 is TGTGCCAGCAGCTTGGAGGGCAGCCCAACCTATGGCTACACCTTC. Amino acid sequence: CASSLEGSPTYGYTF. The complete variable domain, with remaining parts taken from reference TRBV5-5 and TRBJ1-2, reads DAGVTQSPTHLIKTRGQQVTLRCSPISGHKSVSWYQQVLGQGPQFIFQYYEKEERGRGNFPDRFSARQFPNYSSELNVNALLLGDSALYLCASSLEGSPTYGYTFGSGTRLTVV.

The chain joins TRBV4-1 to TRBJ2-7, with 11 bases matching TRBD2. Germline loops: CDR1 MGHRA, CDR2 YSYEKL. V shed 1 base, J shed 4 bases, and the junction held 3 bases outside the gene matches. The CDR3 totals 15 residues. CDR3 nucleotides: TGCGCCAGCAGCCAAGTAGCGGGAGGGGGTTACGAGCAGTACTTC. It is translated as CASSQVAGGGYEQYF.

V and J are TRBV29-1 and TRBJ2-1; possibly TRBD1 or TRBD2 for D (5 bases each). This CDR3 has 13 residues. Between the trimmed V and J ends, which lost 7 bases and 6 bases, there was a span of 16 bases. The germline V gene has CDR1 SQVTM and CDR2 ANQGSEA. Written as DNA, the CDR3 is TGCAGCGGAGGAAGCAGGGCGGGCAATGAGCAGTTCTTC. Translation: CSGGSRAGNEQFF.

The chain carries TRBV4-1 and TRBJ2-5, with TRBD2 identical over 8 bases. Losses at the gene ends were 8 bases for V and 9 bases for J; bases not matched to a gene: 11. Germline CDR1 MGHRA, CDR2 YSYEKL. The CDR3 is 13 amino acids. The CDR3 DNA is TGCGCCAGCGGTCCTAGCGGGTATGCGGCCCAGTACTTC. Translation: CASGPSGYAAQYF.

Ten or more counts support this clone. The rearrangement uses TRBV6-5 and TRBJ2-5; D gene ambiguous. CDR1 is MNHEY, CDR2 SVGAGI, per germline. The CDR3 has 12 residues. With 4 bases removed from V and 4 bases from J, the gap between germline ends came to 7 bases. The CDR3 coding sequence is TGTGCCAGCAGTTCAGTCGGAGAGACCCAGTACTTC. Encoded protein: CASSSVGETQYF.

The chain uses TRBV5-1 and TRBJ2-3; 13 bases are a match to TRBD2. Germline V gene data show CDR1 as SGHRS and CDR2 as YFSETQ. V dropped 3 bases and J dropped 0; count of bases not matched to a gene: 4. The CDR3 runs 17 residues. The CDR3 loop reads CASSSGLAGISTDTQYF. The CDR3 DNA reads TGCGCCAGCAGCTCGGGACTAGCGGGGATCAGCACAGATACGCAGTATTTT.

The rearrangement joins TRBV25-1 to TRBJ2-2; 11 bases agree with TRBD1. Looked up from germline, CDR1 is MGHDK and CDR2 is SYGVNS. The CDR3 runs 17 residues. J gave up 0 bases and V 6 bases, and 6 bases lay outside the gene matches. CDR3 in DNA: TGTGCCAGCAGATCACCGGGACAGGGGGCGAACACCGGGGAGCTGTTTTTT. Protein product: CASRSPGQGANTGELFF.

This clone was seen just once. V gene TRBV11-2 combines with J gene TRBJ2-2, with 7 bases lining up with TRBD2. Germline V CDR1 and CDR2: SGHAT, FQNNGV. Losses at the gene ends were 5 bases for V and 1 base for J; bases not matched to a gene: 1. The length of the CDR3 is 14 residues. The CDR3 coding sequence is TGTGCCAGCAGCAAGCGGGGGAACACCGGGGAGCTGTTTTTT. Residues: CASSKRGNTGELFF.

The chain is built from TRBV7-8 and TRBJ2-7, with D perhaps TRBD1 (6 bases). Deletions cut 5 bases from V and 1 base from J, with 9 bases between. Germline values: CDR1 SGHVS, CDR2 FQNEAQ. The CDR3 extends over 13 amino acids. In nucleotides, the CDR3 is TGTGCCAGCAGCGCCGGACAGTCCTACGAGCAGTACTTC. This sequence encodes CASSAGQSYEQYF.

V and J are TRBV25-1 and TRBJ1-4, with TRBD1 matching over 8 bases. The CDR3 extends over 15 amino acids. Trimming at V came to 8 bases and at J to 4 bases, leaving 9 bases not matched to a gene. Germline lookup yields CDR1 MGHDK and CDR2 SYGVNS. The CDR3, as DNA: TGTGCCAGCCGCTGGGGACAGGCCGATAATGAAAAACTGTTTTTT. It translates to CASRWGQADNEKLFF.

The CDR3 DNA sequence: TGTGCCAGCAGCTTAGTCATAGGGTCCTACGAGCAGTACTTC. This codes for CASSLVIGSYEQYF. The rearrangement uses TRBV11-2 and TRBJ2-7, with D hard to call. V was trimmed by 1 base and J by 1 base, leaving 8 bases between them. Germline lookup yields CDR1 SGHAT and CDR2 FQNNGV. The CDR3 loop spans 14 amino acids. Together with reference TRBV11-2 and TRBJ2-7, the CDR3 gives the full variable domain: EAGVAQSPRYKIIEKRQSVAFWCNPISGHATLYWYQQILGQGPKLLIQFQNNGVVDDSQLPKDRFSAERLKGVDSTLKIQPAKLEDSAVYLCASSLVIGSYEQYFGPGTRLTVT.

The chain is built from TRBV19 and TRBJ1-2; TRBD1 might be the D (6 bases). CDR1 is LNHDA and CDR2 is SQIVND in the germline V gene (reference sequence). V was clipped by 5 bases and J by 4 bases, with 14 bases between them. The length of the CDR3 is 14 residues. Here the CDR3 reads CASSPGTLPYGYTF. The DNA of the CDR3 is TGTGCCAGTAGTCCTGGGACACTTCCCTATGGCTACACCTTC. Filled out from reference TRBV19 and TRBJ1-2, the complete variable domain reads DGGITQSPKYLFRKEGQNVTLSCEQNLNHDAMYWYRQDPGQGLRLIYYSQIVNDFQKGDIAEGYSVSREKKESFPLTVTSAQKNPTAFYLCASSPGTLPYGYTFGSGTRLTVV.

Concerning this clone itself: Other DNA sequences of this sample code for an identical CDR3. The gene calls are TRBV27 and TRBJ2-1; D is uncertain. Germline V gene data show CDR1 as MNHEY and CDR2 as SMNVEV (reference sequence). The CDR3 extends over 15 amino acids. V was trimmed by 4 bases and J by 0 bases, leaving 10 bases between them. This CDR3 is CASSSPLSSYNEQFF. The CDR3 DNA reads TGTGCCAGCAGTTCCCCCTTAAGCTCCTACAATGAGCAGTTCTTC.

Concerning this clone: Other DNA sequences in the same sample also yield this CDR3. The chain employs TRBV5-6 and TRBJ1-1; D call uncertain. The CDR3 sequence is 14 residues long. In germline, CDR1 is SGHDT, CDR2 YYEEEE. Trimming shortened V by 0 bases and J by 0 bases, and 6 bases separated the two germline ends. CDR3 DNA sequence: TGTGCCAGCAGCTTGGTAGGACTGAACACTGAAGCTTTCTTT. Translation: CASSLVGLNTEAFF.

This chain connects TRBV7-9 to TRBJ1-1; D is ambiguous. Deletions cut 0 bases from V and 11 bases from J, with 13 bases between. Germline values: CDR1 SEHNR, CDR2 FQNEAQ (reference sequence). The CDR3 sequence is 13 residues long. CDR3 nucleotides: TGTGCCAGCAGCTTAGCGCCGGGCCCGGAGGCTTTCTTT. Encoded protein: CASSLAPGPEAFF.

This clone showed up just once. The genes are TRBV29-1 and TRBJ2-5; tentatively, D is TRBD1 (5 bases). This CDR3 is built from 14 residues. Germline loops: CDR1 SQVTM, CDR2 ANQGSEA. Trimming stripped 2 bases from V and 3 bases from J, with 13 bases between. CDR3 DNA sequence: TGCAGCGTTGAATTGACCCCAGGGAAAGAGACCCAGTACTTC. It codes for CSVELTPGKETQYF.